This T cell receptor beta chain is drawn from a study of T cells in Graves' hyperthyroidism and ophthalmopathy. Unmatched junction bases numbered 8, after V lost 0 bases and J lost 8 bases. Germline V lookup: CDR1 LNHNV, CDR2 YYDKDF (reference sequence). CDR3 length: 16 amino acids. This clonotype was counted at least ten times. RNA transcripts gave rise to amplified TCR beta CDR3 regions. The study used the HTBI primer set for a first-round RT-PCR of the TCR CDR3. Using its own MiXCR run on the multiplex PCR reads, TCRdb lists one record per CDR3 protein. The repertoire holds hundreds of thousands of distinct CDR3 sequences, with about two fifths as singletons.

The chain recombines TRBV15 with TRBJ1-2; 11 nucleotides align to TRBD1. The sample comprised blood. This TCR derives from a young man with Graves' hyperthyroidism. The CDR3 DNA follows: TGTGCCACCAGCAGAGAGGAAGGACAGGGGGCGGTCGGCTACACCTTC. Protein: CATSREEGQGAVGYTF.